This T cell receptor (beta chain) was documented in a study of T cells after yellow fever vaccination. Study-wide results and caveats: A secondary response was less intense yet reached its peak sooner, at day 5 versus 15. Primary-vaccination clones mostly resurfaced post-booster (less than 98% CD4, roughly 87% CD8).

A word on this clonotype: Its target is unknown.

In TCRdb, the 5' RACE reads were re-called with MiXCR into one record per CDR3 protein. The table lists 110,000 to 150,000 distinct CDR3 sequences, about 6.2% of them singletons. Here the sequenced sample was CD4+ T cells sorted from PBMCs, taken 10 days after the yellow fever booster vaccination. This clonotype was obtained from a man aged 25 to 40 who received the YFV17D yellow fever vaccine.

CDR3 region: CASSPAGYGYTF. As DNA, the CDR3 is TGTGCCAGCAGCCCAGCTGGCTATGGCTACACCTTC. This sequence joins TRBV7-2 and TRBJ1-2; the D is unclear. The germline V and J ends were trimmed by 5 bases and 4 bases, with 8 bases remaining between them. The CDR3 consists of 12 residues. The germline CDR1 and CDR2 sequences are SGHTA and FQGNSA.